This T cell receptor beta chain was found in a study of post-analysis software for immune sequencing data (dated by TCRdb to the mid-2010s). About the investigation overall: Relapsing-remitting, secondary progressive and progressive-relapsing multiple sclerosis were recorded as disease courses, and subtype annotation was lacking for some patients. Patient repertoires were compared against 11 to 12 previously published healthy control repertoires from donors aged about 6 to 27 years. A subset of samples was prepared in parallel using single-end sample barcoding, then pooled and co-amplified after Illumina adapter ligation. Results and caveats for the whole study, not just this receptor: Direct clustering with F measure showed strong co-clustering of samples prepared in the same batch, prompting a batch-effect correction. Multiple sclerosis patients had significantly lower normalized Chao1 diversity than controls, a result that suggests substantial peripheral T-cell clonal expansion. The control group was slightly older than the multiple sclerosis patient group. Patients showed significantly higher frequencies than controls for five TRBV segments, among them TRBV5-6, TRBV5-1 and TRBV20-1.

V is shortened by 4 bases, J by 2 bases, and the region joining them spans 6 bases. From the cysteine up to the phenylalanine, the CDR3 has a length of 13 residues. Only the CDR3 portion is preserved as DNA: 39 bases, with reading frame beginning at the first base. From the germline V gene, CDR1 is KGHDR and CDR2 is SFDVKD. For this clonotype: What antigen it recognizes has not been identified. Nothing much larger sits one base from this clone, and base qualities are not available.

Library generation was performed with PCR. Instrument on record: Illumina HiSeq 2500. To reduce PCR and sequencing biases, unique molecular identifiers were incorporated into the TCR beta cDNA libraries. Per 1 to 10 million input T cells, approximately 500,000 cDNA molecules were obtained, such that each molecule approximated one T cell. The patient libraries were prepared and sequenced using the same protocol as the earlier healthy control dataset. Within a given batch, samples were prepared together, multiplexed and sequenced on the same HiSeq lane. Per the source publication's procedure: MIGEC handled the raw barcoded reads, throwing out single-read molecular identifier groups before consensus assembly and CDR3 extraction. VDJtools was used for post-analysis of the clonotype tables, and diversity was normalized by down-sampling every dataset to the size of the smallest sample. Repertoire overlap clustering matched CDR3 amino acid but not nucleotide sequences to correct batch-related cross-sample contamination. The public sequencing data were trimmed at Q25 with fastp and processed into clonotypes with MiXCR by TCRdb, which kept only in-frame beta chains. Rows matching on CDR3 protein sequence are summarized as one entry with the most common DNA and genes. TCRdb's processing, not the authors', yielded these V and J calls. Present in this sample are around 400,000 distinct CDR3 sequences, around a third of which were seen just once. The leading ten clones occupy 10% to 15% of the sample.

TCR beta repertoires were profiled from peripheral blood of approximately 13 young patients with multiple sclerosis to demonstrate the VDJtools post-analysis software. The patients with multiple sclerosis were children and adolescents between about 6 and 16 years of age. Sequencing input: blood. The sequence derives from a girl between 10 and 17 years old with multiple sclerosis. This sequence uses TRBV24-1 and TRBJ2-3, with the D gene not confidently named. CDR3 loop: CATSEANTDTQYF. The nucleotide sequence reads TGTGCCACCAGTGAAGCGAACACAGATACGCAGTATTTT.